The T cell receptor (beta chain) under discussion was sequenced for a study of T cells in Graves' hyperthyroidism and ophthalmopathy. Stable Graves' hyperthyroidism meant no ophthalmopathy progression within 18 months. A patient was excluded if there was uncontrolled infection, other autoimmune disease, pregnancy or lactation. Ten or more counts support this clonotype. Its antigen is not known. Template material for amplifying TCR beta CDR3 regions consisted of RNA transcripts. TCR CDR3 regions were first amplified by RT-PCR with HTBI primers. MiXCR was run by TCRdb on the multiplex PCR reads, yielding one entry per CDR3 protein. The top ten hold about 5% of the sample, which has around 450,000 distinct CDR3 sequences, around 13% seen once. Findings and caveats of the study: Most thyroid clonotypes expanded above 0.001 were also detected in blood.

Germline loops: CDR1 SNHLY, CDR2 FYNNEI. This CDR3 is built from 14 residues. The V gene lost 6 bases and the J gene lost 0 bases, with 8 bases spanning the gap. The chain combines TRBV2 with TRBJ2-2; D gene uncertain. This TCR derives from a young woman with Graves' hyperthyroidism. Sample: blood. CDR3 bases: TGTGCCAGCAGAGAGGCCTCGAACACCGGGGAGCTGTTTTTT. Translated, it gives CASREASNTGELFF. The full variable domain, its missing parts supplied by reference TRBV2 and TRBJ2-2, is EPEVTQTPSHQVTQMGQEVILRCVPISNHLYFYWYRQILGQKVEFLVSFYNNEISEKSEIFDDQFSVERPDGSNFTLKIRSTKLEDSAMYFCASREASNTGELFFGEGSRLTVL.